The 25 T cell receptor beta chains below come from one sample, sequenced in a study of blood T cell repertoires in COVID-19. Measured with immunoSEQ multiplex PCR; TCRdb has only the in-frame clones, and not every one. The sample lists 150,000 or so clones, approximately 86% seen once, with roughly 7% in the top ten. The sequenced sample consisted of peripheral blood. The receptor source for this set is a man aged 50 to 59 with active or convalescent COVID-19.

This chain uses TRBV5-6 with TRBJ2-3; tentative D call: TRBD1 (6 bases). CDR1 and CDR2 from the germline V gene are SGHDT and YYEEEE. The CDR3 runs to 13 residues. V dropped 5 bases and J dropped 4 bases, with 11 bases sitting between them. CDR3 region: CASSSTGSDTQYF. The CDR3 coding sequence is TGTGCCAGCAGTAGTACAGGGTCAGATACGCAGTATTTT. The full variable domain, completed using reference TRBV5-6 and TRBJ2-3, is DAGVTQSPTHLIKTRGQQVTLRCSPKSGHDTVSWYQQALGQGPQFIFQYYEEEERQRGNFPDRFSGHQFPNYSSELNVNALLLGDSALYLCASSSTGSDTQYFGPGTRLTVL.

This clone was seen once. V and J are TRBV2 and TRBJ1-4; TRBD1 aligns across 7 bases. This CDR3 region has 16 residues. CDR1 SNHLY and CDR2 FYNNEI come from the germline V gene. Losses at the gene ends were 6 bases for V and 5 bases for J; bases not matched to a gene: 12. CDR3 loop: CASSPGTVFGNEKLFF. The CDR3 nucleotides read TGTGCCAGCAGCCCCGGGACAGTATTTGGAAATGAAAAACTGTTTTTT.

This chain joins TRBV7-8 and TRBJ2-3; 12 nucleotides agree with TRBD2. Germline trimming cut 5 bases from V and 3 bases from J; bases unmatched to any gene: 6. This CDR3 comprises 16 residues. Germline CDR1 is SGHVS and CDR2 is FQNEAQ. CDR3 sequence (DNA): TGTGCCAGCAGCCTACTAGCGGGAGGTTCGACAGATACGCAGTATTTT. Translating it yields CASSLLAGGSTDTQYF. Together with reference TRBV7-8 and TRBJ2-3, the CDR3 gives the full variable domain: GAGVSQSPRYKVAKRGQDVALRCDPISGHVSLFWYQQALGQGPEFLTYFQNEAQLDKSGLPSDRFFAERPEGSVSTLKIQRTQQEDSAVYLCASSLLAGGSTDTQYFGPGTRLTVL.

V usage is TRBV4-1 and J usage is TRBJ2-3; a weak D match, TRBD2 (5 bases). The CDR3 runs 14 residues. V was shortened by 3 bases and J by 4 bases, with 11 bases between the two germline ends. Germline V gene sequence: CDR1 MGHRA, CDR2 YSYEKL. CDR3 sequence (DNA): TGCGCCAGCAGCCACGAGCGGAGTTCAGATACGCAGTATTTT. Protein sequence: CASSHERSSDTQYF.

The rearrangement links TRBV6-5 to TRBJ1-2; D not certain. There are 13 residues in the CDR3. V lost 7 bases and J lost 0, with 9 bases in between. Germline-derived CDR1 and CDR2 are MNHEY and SVGAGI. The CDR3 loop is CASTRTANYGYTF. The CDR3 nucleotides read TGTGCCAGCACCCGGACTGCTAACTATGGCTACACCTTC.

The rearrangement uses TRBV5-1 and TRBJ2-1; 9 bases align to TRBD2. The V gene end was trimmed by 1 base and the J gene end by 0 bases; junction bases not matched to a gene: 11. Germline-derived CDR1 and CDR2 are SGHRS and YFSETQ. The CDR3 consists of 19 residues. The CDR3 DNA reads TGCGCCAGCAGCTTGAAAGCGGGGGGCGTCCAAAGCTCCTACAATGAGCAGTTCTTC. This codes for CASSLKAGGVQSSYNEQFF. The whole variable domain, filled in from reference TRBV5-1 and TRBJ2-1, reads KAGVTQTPRYLIKTRGQQVTLSCSPISGHRSVSWYQQTPGQGLQFLFEYFSETQRNKGNFPGRFSGRQFSNSRSEMNVSTLELGDSALYLCASSLKAGGVQSSYNEQFFGPGTRLTVL.

This rearrangement joins TRBV7-8 to TRBJ1-5; TRBD1 might be the D (6 bases). Trimming left V 1 base short and J 5 bases short, with 18 bases between. The CDR3 is 17 amino acids. Per the germline V gene, CDR1 is SGHVS and CDR2 is FQNEAQ. Here the CDR3 DNA reads TGTGCCAGCAGCTTAGGTCAGGGGCGTATGTCCGATCAGCCCCAGCATTTT. Translation gives CASSLGQGRMSDQPQHF.

This sequence joins TRBV7-8 and TRBJ2-5; D is possibly TRBD1 (5 bases). Germline values: CDR1 SGHVS, CDR2 FQNEAQ. V lost 4 bases and J 0 bases, leaving 9 bases between the germline ends. The length of the CDR3 is 14 residues. CDR3 residues: CASSSTGDQETQYF. The CDR3 DNA is TGTGCCAGCAGCTCCACAGGAGACCAAGAGACCCAGTACTTC.

The DNA for the CDR3 is TGTGCCAGTAGAAGGGGACAGGGTTGGAGGGAGACCCAGTACTTC. It codes for CASRRGQGWRETQYF. The genes are TRBV19 and TRBJ2-5; the match to TRBD1 covers 9 bases. This CDR3 has 15 amino acids. Germline lookup yields CDR1 LNHDA and CDR2 SQIVND (reference sequence). J lost 5 bases, V lost 6 bases, and 10 bases had no gene match.

The CDR3 here is CASSFTGTGYNEQFF. DNA for the CDR3: TGTGCCAGCAGCTTCACCGGGACAGGTTACAATGAGCAGTTCTTC. The chain has TRBV5-6 and TRBJ2-1, with 8 bases fitting TRBD1. The germline gives CDR1 SGHDT, CDR2 YYEEEE. The CDR3 totals 15 residues. The J segment lost 4 bases and the V segment lost 2 bases, leaving 5 bases of the junction unmatched.

The V and J genes are TRBV13 and TRBJ1-5; 7 nucleotides match TRBD1. The V gene's germline CDR1 is PRHDT and CDR2 FYEKMQ (reference sequence). V was pared by 4 bases and J by 3 bases, with 3 bases of the junction left unmatched. The CDR3 is 14 amino acids. CDR3 in amino acids: CASSSGQTNQPQHF. The CDR3 region has the DNA TGTGCCAGCAGCTCGGGACAGACCAATCAGCCCCAGCATTTT.

The gene calls are TRBV11-3 and TRBJ2-3, with 16 bases aligning to TRBD2. Germline lookup yields CDR1 SGHNT and CDR2 YENEEA. The CDR3 consists of 16 residues. Losses at the gene ends were 1 base for V and 6 bases for J; bases not matched to a gene: 1. CDR3 sequence: CASSLGGLAGGDTQYF. CDR3 nucleotides: TGTGCCAGCAGCTTAGGGGGACTAGCGGGAGGGGATACGCAGTATTTT.

This clone appeared a single time. V is TRBV7-8 and J is TRBJ2-7; 13 nucleotides align to TRBD2. The CDR3 totals 16 residues. From germline, CDR1 is SGHVS and CDR2 FQNEAQ. Trimming cost V 1 base and J 4 bases; bases outside gene matches: 4. The CDR3 DNA sequence: TGTGCCAGCAGCTTAGATCGGACTAGCGGGGGTTACGAGCAGTACTTC. Its translation is CASSLDRTSGGYEQYF.

This sequence joins TRBV6-2 or TRBV6-3 and TRBJ2-1, with 10 nucleotides matching TRBD2. V shed 4 bases and J 8 bases; nucleotides not matched to a gene: 11. The CDR3 totals 16 residues. Germline loops: CDR1 MNHEY, CDR2 SVGEGT. The CDR3 coding sequence is TGTGCCAGCAGTTTCAGCGTAGCGGGGGGCACCCATGAGCAGTTCTTC. Protein product: CASSFSVAGGTHEQFF.

The chain has TRBV18 and TRBJ1-5; 9 bases agree with TRBD1. The CDR3 totals 15 residues. Germline V gives CDR1 KGHSH, CDR2 LQKENI. V lost 2 bases and J lost 5; bases outside the gene matches: 4. CDR3 residues: CASSPETGGDQPQHF. The CDR3 DNA is TGTGCCAGCTCACCAGAGACAGGGGGAGATCAGCCCCAGCATTTT.

The chain employs TRBV24-1 and TRBJ2-5; D call uncertain. V lost 4 bases and J lost 1, with 12 bases in between. Germline V gene data show CDR1 as KGHDR and CDR2 as SFDVKD. CDR3 size: 15 residues. The CDR3 here is CATSDSSAGQETQYF. Here the CDR3 DNA reads TGTGCCACCAGTGACTCGAGCGCTGGCCAAGAGACCCAGTACTTC.

The CDR3 sequence is CASSDRDRVGYTF. The CDR3 nucleotides are TGTGCCAGCAGTGATAGGGACAGGGTTGGCTACACCTTC. The rearrangement links TRBV2 to TRBJ1-2; TRBD1 matches 9 bases. Trimming removed 3 bases from V and 7 bases from J; junction bases left unmatched: 3. The CDR3 spans 13 residues. Looked up from germline, CDR1 is SNHLY and CDR2 is FYNNEI.

The chain combines TRBV7-9 with TRBJ2-7, with 7 bases that match TRBD1. The CDR3 loop spans 16 amino acids. Trimming at V came to 3 bases and at J to 2 bases, leaving 10 bases not matched to a gene. CDR1 SEHNR and CDR2 FQNEAQ come from the germline V gene (reference sequence). The CDR3 is CASSLGRNRGAYEQYF. The CDR3 coding sequence is TGTGCCAGCAGCTTGGGTCGAAACAGGGGAGCCTACGAGCAGTACTTC. The whole variable domain, remainder taken from reference TRBV7-9 and TRBJ2-7, is DTGVSQNPRHKITKRGQNVTFRCDPISEHNRLYWYRQTLGQGPEFLTYFQNEAQLEKSRLLSDRFSAERPKGSFSTLEIQRTEQGDSAMYLCASSLGRNRGAYEQYFGPGTRLTVT.

This clone was seen a handful of times. The genes are TRBV2 and TRBJ2-7; D call uncertain. V gave up 5 bases and J gave up 2 bases, with 13 bases separating them. CDR3 size: 14 residues. Germline V gene sequence: CDR1 SNHLY, CDR2 FYNNEI. The CDR3 spells CASSTGSAPYEQYF. The CDR3 DNA sequence: TGTGCCAGCAGTACCGGGTCAGCCCCCTACGAGCAGTACTTC.

The chain carries TRBV27 and TRBJ1-5, with D unresolved. The V and J ends lost 2 bases and 0 bases respectively, with 14 bases between them. The V gene's germline CDR1 is MNHEY and CDR2 SMNVEV (reference sequence). The CDR3 has 17 amino acids. In nucleotides, the CDR3 is TGTGCCAGCAGTTTAACCGGAATCGGGTATAGCAATCAGCCCCAGCATTTT. Its translation is CASSLTGIGYSNQPQHF.

The chain recombines TRBV11-3 with TRBJ2-7; D possibly corresponds to TRBD2 (6 bases). Trimming took 1 base from V and 3 from J, leaving 13 bases between them. Germline CDR1 SGHNT, CDR2 YENEEA. The CDR3 is 15 amino acids. This CDR3 reads CASSLALAGFYEQYF. The CDR3 coding sequence is TGTGCCAGCAGCTTAGCTCTTGCGGGATTCTACGAGCAGTACTTC.

The CDR3: CASSRRGGLTNEKLFF. In DNA, the CDR3 is TGTGCCAGCAGCCGGCGGGGGGGGCTTACTAATGAAAAACTGTTTTTT. The chain uses TRBV11-2 and TRBJ1-4, with TRBD1 as a possible D gene (6 bases). V shed 5 bases and J shed 2 bases, with 15 bases lying between them. The CDR3 has 16 amino acids. CDR1 is SGHAT, CDR2 FQNNGV, per germline.

The rearrangement uses TRBV9 and TRBJ2-1; 9 nucleotides agree with TRBD2. V lost 4 bases to trimming and J lost 4 bases; unmatched junction nucleotides: 9. Germline V gene data show CDR1 as SGDLS and CDR2 as YYNGEE. There are 16 residues in the CDR3. The CDR3 DNA follows: TGTGCCAGCAGCCCCCGGAGAGCGGGAGGTTACAATGAGCAGTTCTTC. Translating it yields CASSPRRAGGYNEQFF.

This rearrangement joins TRBV6-1 to TRBJ1-1; 8 bases fit TRBD1. The trim removed 4 bases at V and 6 bases at J, leaving 13 bases unmatched. CDR3 length: 16 amino acids. The V gene's germline CDR1 is MNHNS and CDR2 SASEGT. The CDR3 reads CASSGSDRALSSEAFF. In nucleotides, the CDR3 is TGTGCCAGCAGTGGGTCGGACAGGGCTTTATCTTCTGAAGCTTTCTTT.

The chain combines TRBV6-1 with TRBJ2-1; 10 nucleotides agree with TRBD2. With V trimmed by 4 bases and J by 1 base, 4 bases remained unmatched. This CDR3 has 16 residues. Germline values: CDR1 MNHNS, CDR2 SASEGT. CDR3 DNA sequence: TGTGCCAGCAGTGCTCCGGGACTAGCGTCCTACAATGAGCAGTTCTTC. Protein product: CASSAPGLASYNEQFF.